What follows describes a single T cell receptor (beta chain). This table comes from immunoSEQ multiplex PCR, and its TCRdb copy is limited to in-frame clones, with some not included. Here the sample spans about 480,000 clones, more than 65% being singletons. The data belong to a study of shared clonotypes between healthy human individuals. Per the germline V gene, CDR1 is LNHNV and CDR2 is YYDKDF (reference sequence). The germline V and J ends were trimmed by 9 bases and 1 base, with 13 bases remaining between them. The CDR3 runs 13 residues. The chain employs TRBV15 and TRBJ2-7; weak D call: TRBD2 (6 bases). The sequence came from a woman in her forties in good health. Some clones in this sample may be carry-over from other donors' samples. Sequencing input: PBMCs. The CDR3 is CATATSFSYEQYF. The CDR3 nucleotides read TGTGCCACTGCTACTAGCTTTTCCTACGAGCAGTACTTC.